The rows below give T cell receptor beta chains drawn from one sample of a study of T cells after somatic rescue of genetic block. Measured with immunoSEQ multiplex PCR; TCRdb has only the in-frame clones, and not every one. The sample includes roughly 10,000 clones, about 67% of them seen just once. Sequenced material: peripheral blood mononuclear cells (PBMCs). These TCRs come from a boy under 18. Each CDR3 is given with its conserved first and last residue. Each record gives: CDR3 DNA, CDR3 protein, J gene, D gene, V gene, clone size. D genes are given only for firm matches. Clone size is given for some rows only: seen once, a few or many times, or a class if the clone is expanded.

TGTGCCAGCAGCTTAGAGAGGGCGCGGATCCTCCAGGGCTACACCTTC | CASSLERARILQGYTF | TRBJ1-2 | . | TRBV7-9 | .
TGTGCCTTGGAGTGGCAGTGGGTAGGGTCCAATGAGCAGTTCTTC | CALEWQWVGSNEQFF | TRBJ2-1 | . | TRBV30 | .
TGTGCCAGCAGCGACAGATACGAGCAGTACTTC | CASSDRYEQYF | TRBJ2-7 | . | TRBV7-2 | once
TGTGCCAGCAGACCGGGGCAGGGTGATAATTCACCCCTCCACTTT | CASRPGQGDNSPLHF | TRBJ1-6 | . | TRBV6-5 | .
TGTGCCAGCAGTCTCCAGTTGAACACTGAAGCTTTCTTT | CASSLQLNTEAFF | TRBJ1-1 | . | TRBV11-2 | .
TGCGCCAGCAGCGGGACTGGCTCTGGGGCCAACGTCCTGACTTTC | CASSGTGSGANVLTF | TRBJ2-6 | . | TRBV5-1 | .
TGTGCCAGCACTCCAAGCCTTCTCTACACAGATACGCAGTATTTT | CASTPSLLYTDTQYF | TRBJ2-3 | . | TRBV27 | .
TGTGCCAGCAGTGAAGCAGTGCAGGGAGGCACAGATACGCAGTATTTT | CASSEAVQGGTDTQYF | TRBJ2-3 | . | TRBV6-1 | .
TGCGCCAGCAGCTTAACAGATACGCAGTATTTT | CASSLTDTQYF | TRBJ2-3 | . | TRBV5-1 | .
TGTGCCAGCAGCGCCCCTCAGACAGGCAACTCTGGAAACACCATATATTTT | CASSAPQTGNSGNTIYF | TRBJ1-3 | . | TRBV9 | once
TGTGCCAGCTCACTGAGGACAGGCCTGAACACTGAAGCTTTCTTT | CASSLRTGLNTEAFF | TRBJ1-1 | TRBD1 | TRBV18 | .
TGTGCCAGCTCACCAGGGGGTCCCCAACCTTACGAGCAGTACTTC | CASSPGGPQPYEQYF | TRBJ2-7 | . | TRBV18 | .
TGTGCCATCACAGGGGGCTATGGCTACACCTTC | CAITGGYGYTF | TRBJ1-2 | TRBD1 | TRBV10-3 | few
TGTGCCAGCAGTGGATCGACGAGAGCAGCGGCACAAAGTCGGGCCAACGTCCTGACTTTC | CASSGSTRAAAQSRANVLTF | TRBJ2-6 | . | TRBV6-1 | .
TGTGCCAGCAGCTTAGTTGGTACGGAGACCCAGTACTTC | CASSLVGTETQYF | TRBJ2-5 | . | TRBV11-3 | .
TGTGCCATCAGTGAGAGCACAGGGGGCCAGAAGACCTACGAGCAGTACTTC | CAISESTGGQKTYEQYF | TRBJ2-7 | TRBD1 | TRBV10-3 | .
TGTGCCAGCAGTTTGGGGGGGGCTGACGGTATAATATACAATGAGCAGTTCTTC | CASSLGGADGIIYNEQFF | TRBJ2-1 | . | TRBV28 | few
TGTGCCATCAGTGAGTCGGACGGACAGGGGATATATTTT | CAISESDGQGIYF | TRBJ1-3 | TRBD1 | TRBV10-3 | .
TGTGCCAGCAGCCTCAGGCCCGGTGACAGGGATGCAGATACGCAGTATTTT | CASSLRPGDRDADTQYF | TRBJ2-3 | TRBD1 | TRBV7-3 | .
TGTGCCAGCTCACCCCCTGTAACAGGGTTGGGCGAGCAGTACTTC | CASSPPVTGLGEQYF | TRBJ2-7 | . | TRBV18 | .
TGTGCCAGTAGTAAACAGGGTTACACTGAAGCTTTCTTT | CASSKQGYTEAFF | TRBJ1-1 | . | TRBV19 | .
TGTGCCAGCTCCCTCGGGGGGGCTGACTCCTACGAGCAGTACTTC | CASSLGGADSYEQYF | TRBJ2-7 | TRBD2 | TRBV18 | .
TGTGCCAGCCGGCACAGGGTTTCCTACGAGCAGTACTTC | CASRHRVSYEQYF | TRBJ2-7 | . | TRBV6-5 | once
TGTGCCAGCAGTTACTCATGGGCGGGGGCTCTCTACGAGCAGTACTTC | CASSYSWAGALYEQYF | TRBJ2-7 | . | TRBV6-5 | once
TGCGCCAGCAACCCTAGCTCCATCTACGAGCAGTACTTC | CASNPSSIYEQYF | TRBJ2-7 | . | TRBV10-2 | .
TGTGCCAGCAGCTCCTCGTACGAGCAGTACTTC | CASSSSYEQYF | TRBJ2-7 | . | TRBV11-2 | .
TGTGCCAGCAGCAGACAGGGCCGTTTATCCTATGGCTACACCTTC | CASSRQGRLSYGYTF | TRBJ1-2 | TRBD1 | TRBV28 | few
TGTGCCAGTATCCCCAGGGGGGCTAGCACAGATACGCAGTATTTT | CASIPRGASTDTQYF | TRBJ2-3 | . | TRBV19 | .
TGTGCCAGCAGTATCTCTGAACAGGGTGGTTACGAGCAGTACTTC | CASSISEQGGYEQYF | TRBJ2-7 | . | TRBV25-1 | .
TGCAGCGTTGTGGTCACAACGGAGACCCAGTACTTC | CSVVVTTETQYF | TRBJ2-5 | . | TRBV29-1 | .
TGCGCCAGCAGCCCGTCCGGGACTAGCGGGGGGGCCGGAGAGACCCAGTACTTC | CASSPSGTSGGAGETQYF | TRBJ2-5 | TRBD2 | TRBV5-1 | .
TGTGCCAGCAGTTCCGGACAGCCCCCCATATTACGGAGCTCCTACAATGAGCAGTTCTTC | CASSSGQPPILRSSYNEQFF | TRBJ2-1 | . | TRBV6-4 | .
TGTGCCAGCAGCCGGACAGGGTTTGGGGAAAAACTGTTTTTT | CASSRTGFGEKLFF | TRBJ1-4 | TRBD1 | TRBV7-9 | few
TGTGCCAGCAGTGAATCCCTCCTAGCGGGGGACCGCCGGAGATACGAGCAGTACTTC | CASSESLLAGDRRRYEQYF | TRBJ2-7 | TRBD2 | TRBV6-1 | .
TGCGCCAGCAGCGGCGGACTAGCGGGAGGGTACGAGCAGTACTTC | CASSGGLAGGYEQYF | TRBJ2-7 | TRBD2 | TRBV5-1 | .
TGCGCCAGCAGTCAATCAGAAGGATTGGCTGTGAACACCGGGGAGCTGTTTTTT | CASSQSEGLAVNTGELFF | TRBJ2-2 | . | TRBV23-1 | .
TGCGCCAGCAGCTTTTTAGCGGGGACCCTTATTAGCACAGATACGCAGTATTTT | CASSFLAGTLISTDTQYF | TRBJ2-3 | TRBD2 | TRBV4-1 | .
TGTGCCAGCTCACCACCGGGACAGGTACCAAACACTGAAGCTTTCTTT | CASSPPGQVPNTEAFF | TRBJ1-1 | TRBD1 | TRBV18 | .
TGTGCCAGCAGCTTAAGACAGGGGGACACCGGGGAGCTGTTTTTT | CASSLRQGDTGELFF | TRBJ2-2 | TRBD1 | TRBV7-9 | .
TGTGCCATCAGTGCAGTGAACTCTGGGGCCAACGTCCTGACTTTC | CAISAVNSGANVLTF | TRBJ2-6 | . | TRBV10-3 | .
TGTGCCAGCACATCTCTAGACAGGCCGTACGAGCAGTACTTC | CASTSLDRPYEQYF | TRBJ2-7 | . | TRBV28 | .
TGTGCCAGCAGTTCTGTGTCGAGGGCCGCAGAGACCCAGTACTTC | CASSSVSRAAETQYF | TRBJ2-5 | . | TRBV27 | .
TGTGCGTCGGGGCTAGCGTATAGCACAGATACGCAGTATTTT | CASGLAYSTDTQYF | TRBJ2-3 | . | TRBV6-5 | .
TGTGCCAGCAGCCCACAGGGTAATTCACCCCTCCACTTT | CASSPQGNSPLHF | TRBJ1-6 | . | TRBV6-6 | .
TGTGCCAGCAGCGTAGCGGGAGCGGGGGGGCTGACAGATACGCAGTATTTT | CASSVAGAGGLTDTQYF | TRBJ2-3 | TRBD2 | TRBV9 | .
TGCGCCAGCAGCTTTCGGGACAGGGGCTACGAGCAGTACTTC | CASSFRDRGYEQYF | TRBJ2-7 | TRBD1 | TRBV5-1 | .
TGTGCCAGCAGCCCGACAGGGGGCGCGGATGGCTACACCTTC | CASSPTGGADGYTF | TRBJ1-2 | TRBD1 | TRBV7-3 | .
TGTGCCAGCAGTTACCCCCCCACAGGGGTAGTCGAGCAGTACTTC | CASSYPPTGVVEQYF | TRBJ2-7 | TRBD1 | TRBV6-6 | .
TGTGCCAGCTCACCACCGCCCCGCAATGAGCAGTTCTTC | CASSPPPRNEQFF | TRBJ2-1 | . | TRBV18 | .
TGTGCCAGCAGCCCAGGTGGATGGACTAAGGGGACCCAGTACTTC | CASSPGGWTKGTQYF | TRBJ2-5 | . | TRBV13 | once
TGTGCCAGCAGCTTAGATCGGGGACTGAGTTGGTATGGCTACACCTTC | CASSLDRGLSWYGYTF | TRBJ1-2 | . | TRBV11-3 | once